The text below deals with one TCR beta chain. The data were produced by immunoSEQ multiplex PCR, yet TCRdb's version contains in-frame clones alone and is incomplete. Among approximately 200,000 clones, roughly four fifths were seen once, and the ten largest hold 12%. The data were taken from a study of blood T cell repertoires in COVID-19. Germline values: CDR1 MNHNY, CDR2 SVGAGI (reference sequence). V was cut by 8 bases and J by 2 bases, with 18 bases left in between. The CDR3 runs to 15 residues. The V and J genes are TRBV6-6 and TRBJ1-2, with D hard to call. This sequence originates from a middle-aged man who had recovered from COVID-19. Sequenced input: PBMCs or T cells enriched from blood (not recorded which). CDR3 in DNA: TGTGCCAGCTCCACCGTCGGCGGGAGGAACTATGGCTACACCTTC. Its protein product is CASSTVGGRNYGYTF.